This TCR beta chain was sequenced for a study of glioma-infiltrating T cells after dendritic cell vaccination. Across the whole study: Dendritic cell vaccination trial patients had either newly diagnosed or recurrent glioblastoma. Autologous tumor lysate-pulsed dendritic cell vaccination was given between about 2002 and 2013. Dendritic cells derived from monocytes and pulsed with autologous tumor lysate formed the vaccine. Dendritic cell vaccine was injected intradermally three times, biweekly.

Losses at the gene ends were 1 base for V and 4 bases for J; bases not matched to a gene: 8. CDR1 is SGHAT and CDR2 is FQNNGV in the germline V gene. This CDR3 has 17 amino acids. Assay: immunoSEQ multiplex PCR; the TCRdb copy retains only in-frame clones and omits some. The data show about 32,000 clones, around nine tenths seen once. This clonotype originated in a human donor with glioblastoma. J is TRBJ2-1 and V is TRBV11-2; 9 nucleotides align to TRBD2. The input for sequencing was blood, taken before dendritic cell vaccination. CDR3 bases: TGTGCCAGCAGCTTAGTCCGAAGCGGGGGGAGATACAATGAGCAGTTCTTC. It encodes CASSLVRSGGRYNEQFF. Full variable domain (missing parts from reference TRBV11-2 and TRBJ2-1): EAGVAQSPRYKIIEKRQSVAFWCNPISGHATLYWYQQILGQGPKLLIQFQNNGVVDDSQLPKDRFSAERLKGVDSTLKIQPAKLEDSAVYLCASSLVRSGGRYNEQFFGPGTRLTVL.